These T cell receptor beta chains were read from a single sample in a study of blood T cell repertoires in COVID-19. Some clones are missing from TCRdb's copy, which holds only in-frame ones; the method was immunoSEQ multiplex PCR. The table lists some 150,000 clones, 84% of them singletons, with 9.8% in the top ten. The sequenced material came from peripheral blood. The receptors shown here come from a woman aged 45-65 years with acute or convalescent COVID-19. CDR3s include the opening cysteine and the closing phenylalanine or tryptophan. Fields, in order: J gene, clone size, D gene, V gene, CDR3 protein, CDR3 DNA. The D gene is left open where the match is weak. Size is omitted from some rows. Given values are once, few, many or a class for expanded clones.

J gene: TRBJ1-1; clone size: NA; D gene: NA; V gene: TRBV6-2/TRBV6-3; CDR3 protein: CASSYPTPVAGAFF; CDR3 DNA: TGTGCCAGCAGTTACCCCACTCCCGTTGCGGGGGCTTTCTTT
J gene: TRBJ2-5; clone size: NA; D gene: TRBD2; V gene: TRBV3-1/TRBV3-2; CDR3 protein: CASTQRGGLETQYF; CDR3 DNA: TGTGCCAGCACCCAGCGCGGGGGGCTGGAGACCCAGTACTTC
J gene: TRBJ2-1; clone size: NA; D gene: TRBD2; V gene: TRBV10-1; CDR3 protein: CASSGGAYNEQFF; CDR3 DNA: TGCGCCAGCAGCGGGGGGGCCTACAATGAGCAGTTCTTC
J gene: TRBJ2-1; clone size: NA; D gene: NA; V gene: TRBV7-2; CDR3 protein: CASSLGAVLAHNEQFF; CDR3 DNA: TGTGCCAGCAGCTTGGGGGCTGTGTTAGCGCACAATGAGCAGTTCTTC
J gene: TRBJ1-4; clone size: NA; D gene: NA; V gene: TRBV2; CDR3 protein: CASSAGTYTLFF; CDR3 DNA: TGTGCCAGCAGTGCGGGGACATATACGCTGTTTTTT
J gene: TRBJ1-4; clone size: few; D gene: TRBD1; V gene: TRBV27; CDR3 protein: CASTGQGARSNEKLFF; CDR3 DNA: TGTGCCAGCACTGGACAGGGGGCTAGGAGTAATGAAAAACTGTTTTTT
J gene: TRBJ1-4; clone size: once; D gene: NA; V gene: TRBV5-6; CDR3 protein: CASSLEGDRSEKLFF; CDR3 DNA: TGTGCCAGCAGCTTAGAGGGGGATAGGAGTGAAAAACTGTTTTTT
J gene: TRBJ1-2; clone size: NA; D gene: TRBD1; V gene: TRBV11-2; CDR3 protein: CASSFGGTGNIYGYTF; CDR3 DNA: TGTGCCAGCAGCTTCGGAGGGACAGGGAACATCTATGGCTACACCTTC
J gene: TRBJ1-4; clone size: once; D gene: NA; V gene: TRBV18; CDR3 protein: CASSPQTATNEKLFF; CDR3 DNA: TGTGCCAGCTCACCACAGACAGCAACTAATGAAAAACTGTTTTTT
J gene: TRBJ1-4; clone size: NA; D gene: NA; V gene: TRBV6-6; CDR3 protein: CASSPYGQQTAF; CDR3 DNA: TGTGCCAGCAGTCCATATGGACAACAGACAGCATTT
J gene: TRBJ2-7; clone size: NA; D gene: NA; V gene: TRBV15; CDR3 protein: CATSIENPGPYEQYF; CDR3 DNA: TGTGCCACCAGCATCGAGAACCCAGGGCCCTACGAGCAGTACTTC
J gene: TRBJ2-4; clone size: NA; D gene: NA; V gene: TRBV18; CDR3 protein: CASSPGVIAKNIQYF; CDR3 DNA: TGTGCCAGCTCCCCGGGGGTAATAGCCAAAAACATTCAGTACTTC
J gene: TRBJ2-2; clone size: NA; D gene: NA; V gene: TRBV5-4; CDR3 protein: CASSNGRGTGELFF; CDR3 DNA: TGTGCCAGCAGCAATGGTCGGGGAACCGGGGAGCTGTTTTTT
J gene: TRBJ1-1; clone size: NA; D gene: NA; V gene: TRBV4-3; CDR3 protein: CASSQVGGPIDTEAFF; CDR3 DNA: TGCGCCAGCAGCCAAGTCGGAGGGCCGATAGACACTGAAGCTTTCTTT
J gene: TRBJ2-1; clone size: once; D gene: TRBD2; V gene: TRBV5-1; CDR3 protein: CASSLALRGGLDEQFF; CDR3 DNA: TGCGCCAGCAGCTTGGCCTTGCGGGGGGGCCTCGATGAGCAGTTCTTC
J gene: TRBJ1-3; clone size: NA; D gene: TRBD1; V gene: TRBV27; CDR3 protein: CASSPGTVGNTIYF; CDR3 DNA: TGTGCCAGCAGTCCCGGGACAGTTGGAAACACCATATATTTT
J gene: TRBJ1-1; clone size: NA; D gene: NA; V gene: TRBV2; CDR3 protein: CATRGGGNTEAFF; CDR3 DNA: TGTGCCACCAGAGGGGGGGGGAACACTGAAGCTTTCTTT
J gene: TRBJ2-7; clone size: NA; D gene: NA; V gene: TRBV6-5; CDR3 protein: CASRETPLSSF; CDR3 DNA: TGTGCCAGCAGGGAGACTCCGCTCAGTTCCTTC
J gene: TRBJ1-4; clone size: NA; D gene: NA; V gene: TRBV28; CDR3 protein: CASSAHGSQGEKLFF; CDR3 DNA: TGTGCCAGCAGCGCCCATGGCAGTCAGGGGGAAAAACTGTTTTTT
J gene: TRBJ2-2; clone size: NA; D gene: NA; V gene: TRBV28; CDR3 protein: CASSPTTANTGELFF; CDR3 DNA: TGTGCCAGCAGTCCCACGACTGCGAACACCGGGGAGCTGTTTTTT
J gene: TRBJ2-3; clone size: NA; D gene: NA; V gene: TRBV15; CDR3 protein: CATSRDPGGGIDTQYF; CDR3 DNA: TGTGCCACCAGCAGAGATCCGGGAGGGGGCATTGATACGCAGTATTTT
J gene: TRBJ2-5; clone size: NA; D gene: NA; V gene: TRBV5-1; CDR3 protein: CASSFSGGEAETQYF; CDR3 DNA: TGCGCCAGCAGCTTTTCGGGGGGCGAGGCGGAGACCCAGTACTTC
J gene: TRBJ1-1; clone size: NA; D gene: NA; V gene: TRBV29-1; CDR3 protein: CSVAGQMNTEAFF; CDR3 DNA: TGCAGCGTCGCCGGACAAATGAACACTGAAGCTTTCTTT
J gene: TRBJ1-5; clone size: few; D gene: TRBD1; V gene: TRBV7-8; CDR3 protein: CASSRQGGNQPQHF; CDR3 DNA: TGTGCCAGCAGCAGACAGGGAGGCAATCAGCCCCAGCATTTT
J gene: TRBJ2-1; clone size: NA; D gene: TRBD1; V gene: TRBV5-5; CDR3 protein: CASSTTGYNEQFF; CDR3 DNA: TGTGCCAGCAGCACGACAGGGTACAATGAGCAGTTCTTC
J gene: TRBJ1-2; clone size: NA; D gene: NA; V gene: TRBV5-8; CDR3 protein: CASSFGGANGYTF; CDR3 DNA: TGTGCCAGCAGCTTTGGGGGGGCCAATGGCTACACCTTC
J gene: TRBJ1-2; clone size: NA; D gene: NA; V gene: TRBV18; CDR3 protein: CASSQDYLNYGYTF; CDR3 DNA: TGTGCCAGCTCACAGGACTATCTTAACTATGGCTACACCTTC
J gene: TRBJ2-7; clone size: NA; D gene: NA; V gene: TRBV9; CDR3 protein: CASSVESGWTEQYF; CDR3 DNA: TGTGCCAGCAGCGTAGAGTCGGGGTGGACCGAGCAGTACTTC
J gene: TRBJ1-5; clone size: NA; D gene: NA; V gene: TRBV28; CDR3 protein: CASSFFRQPQHF; CDR3 DNA: TGTGCCAGCAGTTTTTTCCGGCAGCCCCAGCATTTT
J gene: TRBJ2-5; clone size: NA; D gene: NA; V gene: TRBV18; CDR3 protein: CASSLGGRETQYF; CDR3 DNA: TGTGCCAGCTCCCTCGGGGGGCGAGAGACCCAGTACTTC
J gene: TRBJ1-2; clone size: NA; D gene: NA; V gene: TRBV7-9; CDR3 protein: CASSLSRGVGSCGYTF; CDR3 DNA: TGTGCCAGCAGCCTCTCCCGGGGGGTGGGGAGCTGTGGCTACACCTTC
J gene: TRBJ2-1; clone size: NA; D gene: TRBD2; V gene: TRBV5-1; CDR3 protein: CASRGTSGIPYNEQFF; CDR3 DNA: TGCGCCAGCAGGGGGACTAGCGGGATCCCCTACAATGAGCAGTTCTTC
J gene: TRBJ2-7; clone size: NA; D gene: TRBD2; V gene: TRBV9; CDR3 protein: CASSATSGPSYEQYF; CDR3 DNA: TGTGCCAGCAGCGCCACTAGCGGCCCTTCCTACGAGCAGTACTTC
J gene: TRBJ1-2; clone size: NA; D gene: TRBD1; V gene: TRBV7-2; CDR3 protein: CASSLVGGSGQYGYTF; CDR3 DNA: TGTGCCAGCAGCTTAGTAGGGGGCTCGGGGCAATATGGCTACACCTTC
J gene: TRBJ2-7; clone size: NA; D gene: TRBD1; V gene: TRBV7-9; CDR3 protein: CASSETRTGLEQYF; CDR3 DNA: TGTGCCAGCAGCGAGACCCGGACAGGATTGGAGCAGTACTTC
J gene: TRBJ1-4; clone size: NA; D gene: NA; V gene: TRBV7-9; CDR3 protein: CASSPGGGVDEKLFF; CDR3 DNA: TGTGCCAGCAGCCCGGGTGGAGGGGTGGATGAAAAACTGTTTTTT
J gene: TRBJ2-3; clone size: NA; D gene: NA; V gene: TRBV7-3; CDR3 protein: CASSTRPGDTQYF; CDR3 DNA: TGTGCCAGCAGCACTCGGCCGGGGGATACGCAGTATTTT
J gene: TRBJ2-7; clone size: few; D gene: TRBD1; V gene: TRBV2; CDR3 protein: CASTPGQFYEQYF; CDR3 DNA: TGTGCCAGCACCCCGGGACAGTTCTACGAGCAGTACTTC
J gene: TRBJ1-4; clone size: NA; D gene: TRBD1; V gene: TRBV18; CDR3 protein: CASSPGQGGSEKLFF; CDR3 DNA: TGTGCCAGCTCACCTGGACAGGGTGGGAGTGAAAAACTGTTTTTT
J gene: TRBJ1-1; clone size: once; D gene: TRBD1; V gene: TRBV10-3; CDR3 protein: CAISGTGGEAFF; CDR3 DNA: TGTGCCATCAGTGGGACAGGGGGCGAAGCTTTCTTT
J gene: TRBJ2-7; clone size: NA; D gene: TRBD2; V gene: TRBV4-3; CDR3 protein: CASSQGYGGSSYEQYF; CDR3 DNA: TGCGCCAGCAGCCAAGGTTACGGGGGGAGCTCCTACGAGCAGTACTTC
J gene: TRBJ1-4; clone size: NA; D gene: NA; V gene: TRBV29-1; CDR3 protein: CSVESSVGEKLFF; CDR3 DNA: TGCAGCGTTGAATCCTCGGTGGGCGAAAAACTGTTTTTT
J gene: TRBJ1-2; clone size: NA; D gene: NA; V gene: TRBV4-2; CDR3 protein: CASTIYDDSYGYTF; CDR3 DNA: TGTGCCAGCACCATCTACGACGACTCCTATGGCTACACCTTC